This is a list of T cell receptor beta chains from one sample in a study of cytomegalovirus exposure and HLA in healthy donors. Produced via immunoSEQ multiplex PCR; TCRdb's table is partial and in-frame only. The sample yields approximately 50,000 clones, 45% to 70% seen once. Material for sequencing was PBMCs. The receptors originated from a human donor in good health. Each CDR3 is given with its conserved first and last residue. D genes are given only for firm matches. Clone sizes are given selectively: once, few, many, or a class where the clone is expanded.

CDR3aa	CDR3nt	v_gene	j_gene	d_gene	len	abundance
CASSQEAGTGGITTDTQYF	TGCGCCAGCAGCCAAGAAGCCGGGACAGGGGGCATTACCACAGATACGCAGTATTTT	TRBV4-1	TRBJ2-3	TRBD1	19	-
CASSPAVVPGELFF	TGTGCCAGCTCACCAGCAGTGGTCCCCGGGGAGCTGTTTTTT	TRBV18	TRBJ2-2	-	14	-
CASSSVAGGGPDTQYF	TGTGCCAGCAGCTCTGTAGCGGGTGGGGGCCCAGATACGCAGTATTTT	TRBV7-3	TRBJ2-3	-	16	-
CAGRTLGQPQHF	TGTGCCGGGAGGACATTGGGTCAGCCCCAGCATTTT	TRBV19	TRBJ1-5	-	12	-
CASSGAPGRGEEKLFF	TGTGCCAGCAGTGGGGCCCCCGGCAGGGGGGAGGAAAAACTGTTTTTT	TRBV7-2	TRBJ1-4	TRBD1	16	-
CASCMTRNTEAFF	TGTGCCAGCTGTATGACAAGGAACACTGAAGCTTTCTTT	TRBV6-1	TRBJ1-1	-	13	-
CASSLTAGNYGYTF	TGTGCCAGCAGCTTAACTGCCGGGAACTATGGCTACACCTTC	TRBV7-3	TRBJ1-2	-	14	-
CASSLGGTGVETQYF	TGTGCTAGCAGCTTAGGCGGGACAGGGGTGGAGACCCAGTACTTC	TRBV7-7	TRBJ2-5	TRBD1	15	-
CASSQAGGDSGETQYF	TGTGCCAGCAGCCAAGCTGGAGGGGACTCCGGGGAGACCCAGTACTTC	TRBV4-2	TRBJ2-5	-	16	-
CASSILGISYNEQFF	TGTGCCAGTAGTATTTTGGGCATCTCCTACAATGAGCAGTTCTTC	TRBV19	TRBJ2-1	-	15	-
CASRAGIYGYPF	TGTGCCTCAAGGGCCGGGATCTATGGCTACCCCTTC	TRBV30	TRBJ1-2	-	12	-
CASSSVGVRDRGLHGYTF	TGTGCCAGCAGCTCGGTTGGGGTCCGGGACAGGGGGCTGCATGGCTACACCTTC	TRBV5-6	TRBJ1-2	TRBD1	18	-
CASSLYRGRLYGYTF	TGTGCCAGCAGCTTGTACAGGGGGCGCTTATATGGCTACACCTTC	TRBV21-1	TRBJ1-2	-	15	-
CASSLGTGGPETQYF	TGCGCCAGCAGCTTGGGAACAGGGGGCCCAGAGACCCAGTACTTC	TRBV5-1	TRBJ2-5	TRBD1	15	-
CASGRTSGKNEQFF	TGTGCCAGCGGTAGGACTAGCGGGAAAAATGAGCAGTTCTTC	TRBV2	TRBJ2-1	TRBD2	14	-
CASSNGPKETQYF	TGTGCCAGCAGTAACGGTCCCAAAGAGACCCAGTACTTC	TRBV6-1	TRBJ2-5	-	13	-
CASSFGTGGQLANEKLFF	TGTGCCAGCAGCTTCGGGACAGGGGGCCAGTTGGCTAATGAAAAACTGTTTTTT	TRBV13	TRBJ1-4	TRBD1	18	-
CASSLGLGQGAGNEQFF	TGCGCCAGCAGCTTGGGCCTTGGACAGGGGGCGGGCAATGAGCAGTTCTTC	TRBV5-1	TRBJ2-1	TRBD1	17	-
CASSWGQEQYF	TGCGCCAGCAGCTGGGGACAGGAGCAGTACTTC	TRBV5-1	TRBJ2-7	TRBD1	11	few
CASSSRQGANEKLFF	TGTGCCAGCAGCTCAAGACAGGGGGCGAATGAAAAACTGTTTTTT	TRBV5-8	TRBJ1-4	TRBD1	15	few
CATSRDVEPLHF	TGTGCCACCAGCAGAGACGTAGAGCCCCTCCACTTT	TRBV15	TRBJ1-6	-	12	-
CASSPLGGASIETQYF	TGCGCCAGCAGCCCCCTCGGCGGGGCCAGTATCGAGACCCAGTACTTC	TRBV4-1	TRBJ2-5	-	16	-
CASSLGQGVSYEQYF	TGTGCCAGCAGCTTGGGACAGGGGGTTTCCTACGAGCAGTACTTC	TRBV13	TRBJ2-7	TRBD1	15	few
CASSIGQGTDTQYF	TGTGCCAGCAGTATAGGACAGGGCACAGATACGCAGTATTTT	TRBV6-5	TRBJ2-3	TRBD1	14	-
CASSQEPARGGEQFF	TGTGCCAGCAGCCAAGAACCAGCGCGGGGAGGTGAGCAGTTCTTC	TRBV4-2	TRBJ2-1	-	15	few
CASSLGAGTEAFF	TGCGCCAGCAGCTTGGGGGCAGGCACTGAAGCTTTCTTT	TRBV5-1	TRBJ1-1	-	13	once
CASSRSGNTIYF	TGTGCCAGCAGTCGCTCTGGAAACACCATATATTTT	TRBV2	TRBJ1-3	-	12	-
CAWRMGQVPYSNQPQHF	TGTGCCTGGAGGATGGGACAGGTTCCGTATAGCAATCAGCCCCAGCATTTT	TRBV30	TRBJ1-5	TRBD1	17	-
CATTLGTANTEAFF	TGTGCCACCACCCTAGGGACAGCAAACACTGAAGCTTTCTTT	TRBV6-5	TRBJ1-1	TRBD1	14	few
CASVQVSSYEQYF	TGCGCCAGTGTACAGGTGAGCTCCTACGAGCAGTACTTC	TRBV23-1	TRBJ2-7	-	13	-
CASSKKEVYGYTF	TGTGCCAGCAGCAAGAAAGAGGTCTATGGCTACACCTTC	TRBV2	TRBJ1-2	-	13	few
CASRYTHEETQYF	TGTGCCAGCAGATACACACATGAAGAGACCCAGTACTTC	TRBV6-5	TRBJ2-5	-	13	few
CASSSILGGRADTQYF	TGTGCCAGCAGTTCCATTTTGGGGGGACGAGCAGATACGCAGTATTTT	TRBV6-5	TRBJ2-3	-	16	-